Given below is one TCR beta chain in context. Its recognized antigen is unknown. No per-base quality is available; no much larger clone lies one base away. Using the deep immunoSEQ assay, multiplex PCR amplified TCR CDR3 regions from genomic DNA. Genomic DNA extracted from each cell subset was distributed evenly over all wells of several immunoSEQ 96-well plates, and each plate served as one replicate. For sorted subsets, each replicate PCR was loaded with around 200 ng genomic DNA, equivalent to 25,000 to 30,000 T cell genomes. Purified libraries were measured with a Qubit 3.0 fluorometer, size-checked on a Bioanalyzer 2100, and measured again with the KAPA Library Quantification kit. Every immunoSEQ 96-well plate was sequenced on a separate single-read 150-cycle Illumina NextSeq 550 flow cell. Per the original workflow: Because the immunoSEQ output included only junctional sequences and no quality scores, the filtering could not be the same as the filtering used for full-length reads. To assign V/J genes and CDR3, sequences were annotated against IMGT germline references using PyIR, a Python wrapper for IgBLAST v1.9. Any read was removed if the V/J assignment was weak (E-value above 1e-6), the CDR3 was missing, or the read contained stop codons, out-of-frame junctions, or ambiguous translated residues. A V3J clonotype was defined by an identical inferred V gene, J gene, and CDR3 amino acid sequence. The percentage overlap between two repertoires was calculated by dividing the number of shared unique clonotypes by the size of the smaller repertoire. RTK rarefaction, the Chao1 estimator, and Recon v2.1 estimates of unobserved clonotypes were used to assess repertoire richness. Generation probabilities for all TCRbeta clonotypes obtained by the gDNA method from a handful of donors were computed using OLGA. Held by TCRdb, this immuneACCESS table contains in-frame sequences only and omits some clones. Under half of the omission traces to an unresolved V gene where checked; the cause of the rest is unknown. V and J calls and clone size follow that table, whereas D and trimming were derived from the DNA. The sample table holds under 2.5 million clones, of which just under 95% were seen once. About 0.41% of the sample rests with the top ten.

Donors were healthy HIV-negative adults with no recently reported acute infections or vaccinations. Every donor was a Caucasian adult residing in Nashville, Tennessee, USA. CD4+ T cells were enriched by magnetic negative selection, after which naive cells were positively selected on CD45RA and the negative fraction was taken as the memory subset. After blood collection by leukapheresis, PBMCs were isolated using Ficoll-Histopaque density gradient centrifugation and then cryopreserved in the vapor phase of liquid nitrogen. Analytical flow cytometry was used to check the purity and quantity of every magnetically sorted T cell population. Genomic DNA was isolated from every sorted fraction and measured by UV absorbance on a Nanodrop 2000c. These data belong to a study of shared clonotypes between healthy human individuals (dated by TCRdb to 2020 to 2021). Notes on the research overall: The cohort included three men and two women between 18 and 49 years of age. To increase sequencing depth and limit assay-specific biases, different laboratories used diverse techniques to prepare libraries and sequence TCR repertoires. To estimate repertoire size and how much clonotypes are shared between individuals, the study performed deep sequencing of blood TCR repertoires from roughly five healthy adults. Per donor, three plates each were used for CD4 naive and CD4 memory, two for CD8 naive, and one for CD8 memory. Per donor, leukapheresis produced somewhere between about 0.8 and 9.5 billion PBMCs.

CDR1 WSHSY and CDR2 SAAADI are derived from the germline V gene. Spanning cysteine to phenylalanine, the CDR3 consists of 13 amino acids. The sequence is cut down to CDR3 DNA, 39 bases in frame from base 1. Trimming takes 8 bases off V and 5 bases off J; junction bases not matched to a gene: 4. Broad study findings and their caveats: Because the study included only a small number of donors, the genetic and exposure-history diversity represented was limited. When several donors were compared, the shared fraction of clonotypes was about 5% for naive CD4, over 3% for naive CD8, more than 2% for memory CD4, and roughly 0.4% for memory CD8. Rarefaction of sorted-subset datasets indicated incomplete sequencing despite the large sequencing depth. Only blood was sampled, and tissue TCR repertoires likely differ from those in blood. Pairwise subsampling led to the expectation that sequencing depth would affect the degree of clonotype sharing among donors. Estimated clonotype richness was generally larger for naive than for memory subsets. Clonotypes shared by all four sorted-subset donors showed higher generation probabilities than non-shared clonotypes.

Material for sequencing was naive CD4+ T cells from PBMCs. In the paper's terms, the cell subset or site label means: CD45RA+ positively selected. This TCR came from a man aged 18 to 30 in good health. Some clones in this sample may be carry-over from other donors' samples. The rearrangement joined TRBV10-2 to TRBJ2-2; 8 junctional bases match TRBD1. The nucleotides are TGCGCCAGCTTAGGACAGGGAACCGGGGAGCTGTTTTTT. Translated, it gives CASLGQGTGELFF.